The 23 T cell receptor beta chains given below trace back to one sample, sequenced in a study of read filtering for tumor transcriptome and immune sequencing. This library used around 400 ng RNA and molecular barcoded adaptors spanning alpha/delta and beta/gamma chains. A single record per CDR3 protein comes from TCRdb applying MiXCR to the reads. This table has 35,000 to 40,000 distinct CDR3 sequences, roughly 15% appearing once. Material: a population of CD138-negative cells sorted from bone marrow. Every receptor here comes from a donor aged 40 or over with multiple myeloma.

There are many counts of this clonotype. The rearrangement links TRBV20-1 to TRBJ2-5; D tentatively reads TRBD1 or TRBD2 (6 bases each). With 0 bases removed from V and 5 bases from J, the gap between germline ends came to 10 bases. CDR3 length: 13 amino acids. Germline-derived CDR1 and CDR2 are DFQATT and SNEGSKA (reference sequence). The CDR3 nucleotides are TGCAGTGCTAGAGAAGGGGGGCCGGAGACCCAGTACTTC. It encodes CSAREGGPETQYF.

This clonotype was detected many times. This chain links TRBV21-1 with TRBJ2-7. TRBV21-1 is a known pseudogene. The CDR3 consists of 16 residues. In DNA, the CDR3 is TGTGCCAGCAGCAAAGTGGTGCCAGGACCTTCCTACGAGCAGTACTTC. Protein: CASSKVVPGPSYEQYF.

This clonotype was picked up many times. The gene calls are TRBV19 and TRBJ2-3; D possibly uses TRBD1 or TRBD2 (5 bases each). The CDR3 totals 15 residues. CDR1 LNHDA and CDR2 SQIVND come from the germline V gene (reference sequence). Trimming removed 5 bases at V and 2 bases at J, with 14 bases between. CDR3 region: CASSLQLGTTDTQYF. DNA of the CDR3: TGTGCCAGTAGTCTTCAACTCGGGACCACAGATACGCAGTATTTT. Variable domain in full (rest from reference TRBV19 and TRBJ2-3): DGGITQSPKYLFRKEGQNVTLSCEQNLNHDAMYWYRQDPGQGLRLIYYSQIVNDFQKGDIAEGYSVSREKKESFPLTVTSAQKNPTAFYLCASSLQLGTTDTQYFGPGTRLTVL.

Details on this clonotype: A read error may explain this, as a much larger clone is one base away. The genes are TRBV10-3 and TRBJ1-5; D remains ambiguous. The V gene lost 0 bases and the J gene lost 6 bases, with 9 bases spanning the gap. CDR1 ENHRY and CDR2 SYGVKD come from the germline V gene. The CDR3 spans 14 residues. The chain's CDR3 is CAISESWMTQPQHF. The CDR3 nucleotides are TGTGCCATCAGTGAGTCCTGGATGACTCAGCCCCAGCATTTT.

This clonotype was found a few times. The CDR3 coding sequence is TGCGCCAGCAGCCCCACAGGGGTGACTAATGAAAAACTGTTTTTT. Amino acids: CASSPTGVTNEKLFF. The V gene is TRBV5-1, the J gene TRBJ1-4; 7 bases match TRBD1. V lost 4 bases, J lost 2 bases, and 5 bases stayed unmatched. This CDR3 region has 15 residues. Germline-derived CDR1 and CDR2 are SGHRS and YFSETQ.

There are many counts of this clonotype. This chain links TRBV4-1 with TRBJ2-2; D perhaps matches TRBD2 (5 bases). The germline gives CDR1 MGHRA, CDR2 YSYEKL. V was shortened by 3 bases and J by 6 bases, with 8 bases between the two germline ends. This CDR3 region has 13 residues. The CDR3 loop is CASSQGVSGELFF. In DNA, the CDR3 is TGCGCCAGCAGCCAGGGAGTCTCCGGGGAGCTGTTTTTT.

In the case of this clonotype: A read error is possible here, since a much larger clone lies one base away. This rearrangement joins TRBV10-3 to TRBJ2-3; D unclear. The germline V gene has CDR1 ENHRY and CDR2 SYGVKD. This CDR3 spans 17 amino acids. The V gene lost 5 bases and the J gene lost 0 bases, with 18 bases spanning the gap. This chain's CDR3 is CAISYLALYASTDTQYF. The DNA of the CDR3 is TGTGCCATCAGTTACTTGGCGCTATACGCTAGCACAGATACGCAGTATTTT.

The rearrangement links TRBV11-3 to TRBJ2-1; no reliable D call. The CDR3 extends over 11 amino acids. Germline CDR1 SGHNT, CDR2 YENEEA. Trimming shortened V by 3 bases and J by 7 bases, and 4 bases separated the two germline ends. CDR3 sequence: CASSLANEQFF. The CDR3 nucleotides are TGTGCCAGCAGCTTGGCTAATGAGCAGTTCTTC.

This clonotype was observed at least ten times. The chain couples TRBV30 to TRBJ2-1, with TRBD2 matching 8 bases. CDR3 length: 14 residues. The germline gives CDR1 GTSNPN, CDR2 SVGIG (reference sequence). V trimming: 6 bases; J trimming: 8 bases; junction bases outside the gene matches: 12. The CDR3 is CACGGTSRSDEQFF. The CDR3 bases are TGTGCCTGTGGTGGGACTAGTCGGTCGGATGAGCAGTTCTTC.

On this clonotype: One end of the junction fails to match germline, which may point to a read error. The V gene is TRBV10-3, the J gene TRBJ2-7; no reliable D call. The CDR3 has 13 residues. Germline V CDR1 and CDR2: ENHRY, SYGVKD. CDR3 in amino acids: CVISESGFYEQYF. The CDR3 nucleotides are TGTGTCATCAGTGAGTCAGGTTTCTACGAGCAGTACTTC.

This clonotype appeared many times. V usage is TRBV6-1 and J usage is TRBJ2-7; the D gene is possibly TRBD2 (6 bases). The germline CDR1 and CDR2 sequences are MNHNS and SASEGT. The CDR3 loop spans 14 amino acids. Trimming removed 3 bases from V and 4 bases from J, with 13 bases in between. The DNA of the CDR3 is TGTGCCAGCAGTGAGAGACTAGTGGATTACGAGCAGTACTTC. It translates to CASSERLVDYEQYF.

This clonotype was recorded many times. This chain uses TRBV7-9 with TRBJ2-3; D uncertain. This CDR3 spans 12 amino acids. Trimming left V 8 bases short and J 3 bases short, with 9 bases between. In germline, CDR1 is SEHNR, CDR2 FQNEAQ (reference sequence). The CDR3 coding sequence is TGTGCCAGCGCGAGATTGACAGATACGCAGTATTTT. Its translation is CASARLTDTQYF.

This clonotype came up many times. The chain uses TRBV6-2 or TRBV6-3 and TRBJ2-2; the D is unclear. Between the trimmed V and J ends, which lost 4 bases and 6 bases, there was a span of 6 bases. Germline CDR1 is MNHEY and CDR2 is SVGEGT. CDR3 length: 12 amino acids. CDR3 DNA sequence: TGTGCCAGCAGTTCTCCCCCCGGGGAGCTGTTTTTT. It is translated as CASSSPPGELFF.

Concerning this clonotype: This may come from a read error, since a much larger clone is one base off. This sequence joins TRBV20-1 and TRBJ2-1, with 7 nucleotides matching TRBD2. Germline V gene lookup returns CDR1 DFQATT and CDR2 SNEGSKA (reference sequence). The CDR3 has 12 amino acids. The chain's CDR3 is CSIKRGRDEQFF. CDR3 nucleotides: TGCAGCATAAAGCGGGGAAGGGATGAGCAGTTCTTC.

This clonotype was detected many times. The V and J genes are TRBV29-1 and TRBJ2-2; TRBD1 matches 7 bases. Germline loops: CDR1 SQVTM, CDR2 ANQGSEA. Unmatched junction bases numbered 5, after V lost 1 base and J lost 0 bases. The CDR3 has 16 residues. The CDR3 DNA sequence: TGCAGCGTTGAAGTTAGGGGGCTCGCGAACACCGGGGAGCTGTTTTTT. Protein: CSVEVRGLANTGELFF.

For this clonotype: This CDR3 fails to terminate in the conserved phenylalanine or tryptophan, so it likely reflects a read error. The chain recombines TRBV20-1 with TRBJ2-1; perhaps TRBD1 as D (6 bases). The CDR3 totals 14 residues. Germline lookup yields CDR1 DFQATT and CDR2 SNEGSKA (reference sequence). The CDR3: CSARGLIRGNEQFS. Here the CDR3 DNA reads TGTAGTGCTAGAGGTTTAATCAGGGGCAATGAGCAGTTCTCC.

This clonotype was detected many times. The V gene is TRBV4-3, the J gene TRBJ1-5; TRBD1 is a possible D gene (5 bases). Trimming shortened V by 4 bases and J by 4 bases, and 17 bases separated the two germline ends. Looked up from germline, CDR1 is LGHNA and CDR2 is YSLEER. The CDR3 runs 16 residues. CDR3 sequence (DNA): TGCGCCAGCAGCCGCCGTAACGGGACTCCTAATCAGCCCCAGCATTTT. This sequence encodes CASSRRNGTPNQPQHF.

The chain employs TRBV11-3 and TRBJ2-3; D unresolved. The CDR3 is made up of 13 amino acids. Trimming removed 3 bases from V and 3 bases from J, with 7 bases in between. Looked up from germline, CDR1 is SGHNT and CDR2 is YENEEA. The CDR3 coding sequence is TGTGCCAGCAGCTTCTTGCGGACAGATACGCAGTATTTT. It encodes CASSFLRTDTQYF.

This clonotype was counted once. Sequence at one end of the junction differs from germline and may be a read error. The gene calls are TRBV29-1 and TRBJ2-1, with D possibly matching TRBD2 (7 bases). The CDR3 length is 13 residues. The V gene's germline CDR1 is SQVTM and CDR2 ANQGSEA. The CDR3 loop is CSVGRGAGNGQFF. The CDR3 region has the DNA TGCAGCGTTGGTCGGGGGGCAGGCAATGGGCAGTTCTTC.

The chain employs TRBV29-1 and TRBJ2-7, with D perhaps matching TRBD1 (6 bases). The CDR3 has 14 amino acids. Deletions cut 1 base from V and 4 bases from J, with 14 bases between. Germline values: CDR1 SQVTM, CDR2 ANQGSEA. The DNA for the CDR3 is TGCAGCGTTGAAGTCTTGGCAGGGGCGTACGAGCAGTACTTC. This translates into CSVEVLAGAYEQYF.

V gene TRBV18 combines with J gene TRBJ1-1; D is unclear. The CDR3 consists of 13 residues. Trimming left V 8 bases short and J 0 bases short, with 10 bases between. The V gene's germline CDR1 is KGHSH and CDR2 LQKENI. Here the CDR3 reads CASKQLMNTEAFF. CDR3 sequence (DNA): TGTGCCAGCAAACAGTTAATGAACACTGAAGCTTTCTTT.

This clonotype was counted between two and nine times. CDR3 nucleotide sequence: TGTGCCAGTAGTATAATAGGGGCTGGACAGAGCACTGAAGCTTTCTTT. This codes for CASSIIGAGQSTEAFF. The V gene is TRBV19, the J gene TRBJ1-1; D might be TRBD1 (6 bases). V dropped 2 bases and J dropped 4 bases, with 17 bases sitting between them. The CDR3 totals 16 residues. Germline V gene lookup returns CDR1 LNHDA and CDR2 SQIVND (reference sequence).

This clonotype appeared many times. For the CDR3, the DNA is TGTGCCAGCAGCCAAGATCGGATAAACGAGCAGTACTTC. Its protein is CASSQDRINEQYF. This chain connects TRBV3-1 to TRBJ2-7; no reliable D call. The CDR3 extends over 13 amino acids. V lost 0 bases and J 5 bases, leaving 8 bases between the germline ends. Per germline, CDR1 LGHDT and CDR2 YNNKEL (reference sequence).